These 27 T cell receptor beta chains share one sample of origin, sequenced in a study of post-analysis software for immune sequencing data. Whole-study results and caveats: Relative to controls, patients had five TRBV segments at higher frequency, with TRBV5-6, TRBV5-1 and TRBV20-1 among these.

These receptors have no identified antigens. cDNA libraries for TCR beta contained unique molecular identifiers. TCRdb passed the PCR reads through MiXCR, listing each CDR3 protein once. The data hold roughly 600,000 distinct CDR3 sequences, with 44% observed a single time. Sequenced: blood. The receptors stem from a girl between 5 and 17 years old with multiple sclerosis.

This clonotype was found a few times. The genes are TRBV29-1 and TRBJ2-1; the match to TRBD2 covers 8 bases. V shed 1 base and J 5 bases; nucleotides not matched to a gene: 13. This CDR3 comprises 17 residues. CDR1 is SQVTM and CDR2 is ANQGSEA in the germline V gene. CDR3 DNA sequence: TGCAGCGTTGAAGTTTGGTTTGTCAGCGGGAGACACAATGAGCAGTTCTTC. It codes for CSVEVWFVSGRHNEQFF.

This clonotype was found a few times. The rearrangement links TRBV12-3 or TRBV12-4 to TRBJ2-1; 10 nucleotides match TRBD2. This CDR3 is built from 16 residues. With 8 bases clipped from V and 6 bases from J, the junction kept 13 bases outside the gene matches. The CDR3 region is CASSPQGSGGVNEQFF. CDR3 nucleotide sequence: TGTGCCAGCTCCCCCCAGGGCAGCGGGGGGGTCAATGAGCAGTTCTTC.

Remarks on this clonotype: The junction and the germline gene differ at one end; a read error may be behind it. This chain uses TRBV5-1 with TRBJ1-5; D unclear. This CDR3 has 13 residues. Looked up from germline, CDR1 is SGHRS and CDR2 is YFSETQ. The chain's CDR3 is CVSSLASNQPQHF. CDR3 DNA: TGCGTCAGCAGCTTGGCTAGCAATCAGCCCCAGCATTTT.

V usage is TRBV25-1 and J usage is TRBJ2-1; 8 bases line up with TRBD1. Germline V CDR1 and CDR2: MGHDK, SYGVNS. J lost 0 bases, V lost 4 bases, and 5 bases had no gene match. The CDR3 loop spans 16 amino acids. CDR3 in amino acids: CASSGHRGSSYNEQFF. CDR3 nucleotides: TGTGCCAGCAGTGGTCACAGGGGGAGCTCCTACAATGAGCAGTTCTTC.

V gene TRBV5-5 combines with J gene TRBJ1-2, with a tentative D call TRBD1 (5 bases). Germline CDR1 and CDR2: SGHKS and YYEKEE (reference sequence). The CDR3 contains 15 residues. Deletions cut 1 base from V and 5 bases from J, with 15 bases between. CDR3 residues: CASSLTGDSPYGYTF. The CDR3 nucleotides read TGTGCCAGCAGCTTGACGGGGGACTCTCCTTATGGCTACACCTTC.

V is TRBV5-1 and J is TRBJ2-5; D call uncertain. CDR1 and CDR2 from the germline V gene are SGHRS and YFSETQ. Trimming cost V 2 bases and J 3 bases, with 11 bases left between them. CDR3 length: 14 residues. The CDR3 spells CASSFGHTEETQYF. The CDR3, as DNA: TGCGCCAGCAGCTTTGGCCATACCGAAGAGACCCAGTACTTC.

V is TRBV24-1 and J is TRBJ2-7; 8 bases agree with TRBD1. This CDR3 has 14 amino acids. CDR1 KGHDR and CDR2 SFDVKD come from the germline V gene. The junction had 1 base not matched to a gene; V was cut back by 3 bases and J by 1 base. The CDR3 DNA follows: TGTGCCACCAGTGATCGGACAGGGTCCTACGAGCAGTACTTC. Its translation is CATSDRTGSYEQYF.

The chain links TRBV12-3 or TRBV12-4 to TRBJ1-2; D is unresolved. V was shortened by 3 bases and J by 4 bases, with 9 bases between the two germline ends. The CDR3 runs 13 residues. DNA for the CDR3: TGTGCCAGCAGTTTTGGGGTAGGCTATGGCTACACCTTC. Amino acids: CASSFGVGYGYTF.

The chain is built from TRBV6-5 and TRBJ1-5; 10 bases match TRBD1. With 6 bases clipped from V and 5 bases from J, the junction kept 7 bases outside the gene matches. CDR1 MNHEY and CDR2 SVGAGI come from the germline V gene. There are 15 residues in the CDR3. The DNA of the CDR3 is TGTGCCAGCAGCCCCGACAGGGGGCAGGATCAGCCCCAGCATTTT. This gives the protein CASSPDRGQDQPQHF.

This rearrangement joins TRBV20-1 to TRBJ1-2; 8 bases fit TRBD1. The CDR3 runs to 12 residues. Germline V gene lookup returns CDR1 DFQATT and CDR2 SNEGSKA (reference sequence). The V gene end was trimmed by 1 base and the J gene end by 7 bases; junction bases not matched to a gene: 2. This CDR3 is CSARAGGFGYTF. Written as DNA, the CDR3 is TGCAGTGCTAGAGCAGGGGGCTTTGGCTACACCTTC.

This chain uses TRBV7-2 with TRBJ2-6; no reliable D call. Germline-derived CDR1 and CDR2 are SGHTA and FQGNSA. The CDR3 has 16 amino acids. V shed 3 bases and J shed 0 bases, with 9 bases lying between them. The CDR3 coding sequence is TGTGCCAGCAGCTTCTCCATGGGCTCTGGGGCCAACGTCCTGACTTTC. Translation: CASSFSMGSGANVLTF.

The chain couples TRBV5-1 to TRBJ1-4, with D perhaps TRBD1 (5 bases). This CDR3 is 15 amino acids long. Between the trimmed V and J ends, which lost 0 bases and 4 bases, there was a span of 10 bases. Germline values: CDR1 SGHRS, CDR2 YFSETQ. For the CDR3, the DNA is TGCGCCAGCAGCTTGGCCGGGGCTATTAATGAAAAACTGTTTTTT. Its translation: CASSLAGAINEKLFF.

This sequence joins TRBV10-3 and TRBJ1-5; no clear D gene. Trimming took off 3 bases at V and 3 bases at J, with 9 bases between the two ends. The CDR3 is 14 amino acids. Germline V lookup: CDR1 ENHRY, CDR2 SYGVKD. The CDR3 DNA reads TGTGCCATCAGTGAAGTCTCCCTCAATCAGCCCCAGCATTTT. Protein sequence: CAISEVSLNQPQHF.

The chain carries TRBV12-3 or TRBV12-4 and TRBJ2-1; 8 bases map to TRBD2. V trimming: 7 bases; J trimming: 9 bases; junction bases outside the gene matches: 8. The CDR3 covers 13 residues. The CDR3 spells CASKTGGESEQFF. The CDR3 DNA sequence: TGTGCCAGCAAAACCGGGGGGGAGAGTGAGCAGTTCTTC.

The chain couples TRBV24-1 to TRBJ2-1, with TRBD2 identical over 7 bases. The J call may be wrong; the DNA end is better matched by TRBJ2-7. Germline CDR1 KGHDR, CDR2 SFDVKD. The CDR3 sequence is 17 residues long. This chain's CDR3 is CATSDWTRRRIGYEQYF. CDR3 DNA: TGTGCCACCAGTGATTGGACTAGAAGGCGGATAGGCTACGAGCAGTACTTC.

V and J are TRBV5-6 and TRBJ2-7; 9 nucleotides line up with TRBD1. This CDR3 spans 17 amino acids. Losses at the gene ends were 3 bases for V and 3 bases for J; bases not matched to a gene: 13. Germline V lookup: CDR1 SGHDT, CDR2 YYEEEE. The CDR3 region is CASSSKTGTGSLYEQYF. Here the CDR3 DNA reads TGTGCCAGCAGCTCCAAGACCGGGACAGGGTCCCTCTACGAGCAGTACTTC.

This clonotype showed up just a few times. The CDR3 sequence is CASSLAPSRTYEQYF. As DNA, the CDR3 is TGCGCCAGCAGTTTAGCCCCCTCTAGGACCTACGAGCAGTACTTC. This rearrangement joins TRBV5-1 to TRBJ2-7; D call uncertain. V lost 5 bases and J 2 bases, leaving 17 bases between the germline ends. This CDR3 contains 15 residues. The V gene's germline CDR1 is SGHRS and CDR2 YFSETQ.

This chain connects TRBV5-1 to TRBJ2-3; D is possibly TRBD2 (6 bases). Germline CDR1 SGHRS, CDR2 YFSETQ. The V end lost 4 bases, the J end lost 4 bases, and 19 bases lay between the germline ends. This CDR3 spans 16 amino acids. CDR3 residues: CASSGGISGRPDTQYF. The CDR3 nucleotides read TGCGCCAGCAGCGGGGGGATTAGCGGTCGCCCAGATACGCAGTATTTT.

This chain's CDR3 is CASSQGSGRKTEAFF. DNA for the CDR3: TGCGCCAGCAGCCAAGGTTCCGGGCGAAAGACTGAAGCTTTCTTT. The J gene is TRBJ1-1, the V gene TRBV4-1; D remains unclear. Germline V gives CDR1 MGHRA, CDR2 YSYEKL. The CDR3 spans 15 residues. V lost 1 base to trimming and J lost 5 bases, with 14 bases between them.

The chain links TRBV11-2 to TRBJ2-7; tentatively, D is TRBD1 (6 bases). Germline-derived CDR1 and CDR2 are SGHAT and FQNNGV. This CDR3 is 16 amino acids long. The V end was cut by 2 bases, the J end by 0 bases, with 14 bases between. CDR3 loop: CASSLPGQSYSYEQYF. The CDR3 DNA is TGTGCCAGCAGCTTACCCGGACAGTCCTACTCCTACGAGCAGTACTTC.

The V and J genes are TRBV15 and TRBJ2-7, with D possibly being TRBD1 or TRBD2 (5 bases each). The germline gives CDR1 LNHNV, CDR2 YYDKDF (reference sequence). The CDR3 has 16 residues. V lost 0 bases and J 0 bases, leaving 12 bases between the germline ends. CDR3 coding DNA: TGTGCCACCAGCAGAGATGGGACGGAGAGCTCCTACGAGCAGTACTTC. The encoded protein is CATSRDGTESSYEQYF.

This rearrangement joins TRBV6-5 to TRBJ1-1, with D possibly being TRBD1 (6 bases). The CDR3 is made up of 13 amino acids. V lost 2 bases, J lost 4 bases, and 8 bases lay in between. Germline-derived CDR1 and CDR2 are MNHEY and SVGAGI. The CDR3 here is CASSYQGSTEAFF. CDR3 sequence (DNA): TGTGCCAGCAGTTACCAGGGGAGCACTGAAGCTTTCTTT.

This clonotype was counted a few times. The gene calls are TRBV12-3 or TRBV12-4 and TRBJ2-4; possible D gene TRBD2, 5 bases. V lost 7 bases, J lost 0 bases, and 7 bases lay in between. This CDR3 comprises 13 residues. The CDR3 here is CASNEGAKNIQYF. CDR3 DNA: TGTGCCAGCAACGAGGGAGCCAAAAACATTCAGTACTTC.

This clonotype was seen only a few times. The gene calls are TRBV5-1 and TRBJ2-7, with D tentatively TRBD1 (5 bases). Per germline, CDR1 SGHRS and CDR2 YFSETQ. CDR3 size: 15 residues. V was shortened by 4 bases and J by 0 bases, with 14 bases between the two germline ends. Here the CDR3 reads CASSQGIGASYEQYF. For the CDR3, the DNA is TGCGCCAGCAGCCAGGGTATTGGAGCCTCCTACGAGCAGTACTTC.

The CDR3 coding sequence is TGTGCCAGCAGTTTAGGGGACAGAGCCTCCTACAATGAGCAGTTCTTC. It yields the protein CASSLGDRASYNEQFF. The rearrangement joins TRBV28 to TRBJ2-1; TRBD1 matches 7 bases. Germline CDR1 MDHEN, CDR2 SYDVKM. The CDR3 totals 16 residues. Trimming at V came to 2 bases and at J to 0 bases, leaving 4 bases not matched to a gene.

This clonotype was found once. This sequence may be a read error, since a much larger clone differs from it by one base. The V and J genes are TRBV6-4 and TRBJ2-3, with D possibly TRBD2 on 6 matching bases. Per the germline V gene, CDR1 is MRHNA and CDR2 is SNTAGT. CDR3 length equals 13 residues. Written as DNA, the CDR3 is TGTGTCAGCAGCGGGTCCCCCACAGATACGCAGTATTTT. Its protein is CVSSGSPTDTQYF.

The chain is built from TRBV29-1 and TRBJ2-1; 7 nucleotides line up with TRBD1. CDR1 SQVTM and CDR2 ANQGSEA come from the germline V gene. The CDR3 runs to 14 residues. Unmatched junction bases numbered 10, after V lost 4 bases and J lost 7 bases. The CDR3 nucleotides read TGCAGCGTTGTCGGGACAGCTTTCAGGAATGAGCAGTTCTTC. Translated: CSVVGTAFRNEQFF.